These 29 T cell receptor beta chains were sequenced from one sample in a study of Graves' ophthalmopathy and Graves' hyperthyroidism. RNA served as the template for amplifying TCR beta CDR3 regions. RT-PCR in the first round used HTBI primers; a second-round multiplex PCR followed. TCRdb independently ran MiXCR on the multiplex PCR reads; one entry per CDR3 protein. The table shows approximately 1.2 million distinct CDR3 sequences, with 35% to 45% occurring only once. The sequenced material came from peripheral blood or thyroid tissue (not recorded which). All receptors derive from an adult man with Graves' hyperthyroidism.

This rearrangement joins TRBV4-1 to TRBJ2-5, with D maybe TRBD1 (6 bases). With 4 bases removed from V and 1 base from J, the gap between germline ends came to 13 bases. This CDR3 has 15 amino acids. The germline CDR1 and CDR2 sequences are MGHRA and YSYEKL. CDR3 bases: TGCGCCAGCAGCCCCTCGAACAGGGCCCAAGAGACCCAGTACTTC. Its protein product is CASSPSNRAQETQYF.

The V and J genes are TRBV11-2 and TRBJ2-7; TRBD2 matches at 8 bases. CDR1 and CDR2 from the germline V gene are SGHAT and FQNNGV. V lost 2 bases to trimming and J lost 0 bases; unmatched junction nucleotides: 12. The CDR3 is made up of 18 amino acids. DNA for the CDR3: TGTGCCAGCAGCTTAATTCTCCTCGAGCGGGGGAGCTCCTACGAGCAGTACTTC. It specifies CASSLILLERGSSYEQYF.

The chain combines TRBV7-8 with TRBJ1-4; D gene ambiguous. This CDR3 is built from 14 residues. The V end lost 5 bases, the J end lost 2 bases, and 9 bases lay between the germline ends. The germline gives CDR1 SGHVS, CDR2 FQNEAQ. The CDR3 nucleotides read TGTGCCAGCAGCCCGCGTAGCACTAATGAAAAACTGTTTTTT. It translates to CASSPRSTNEKLFF.

This clonotype was detected a few times. The chain combines TRBV20-1 with TRBJ2-5; 7 bases agree with TRBD2. The V gene end was trimmed by 3 bases and the J gene end by 2 bases; junction bases not matched to a gene: 3. The CDR3 is 13 amino acids. The germline V gene has CDR1 DFQATT and CDR2 SNEGSKA (reference sequence). The CDR3 spells CSASGSGQETQYF. The CDR3 coding sequence is TGCAGTGCTAGCGGTAGCGGGCAAGAGACCCAGTACTTC.

This chain connects TRBV5-4 to TRBJ1-2; D gene unclear. The germline CDR1 and CDR2 sequences are SGHNT and YYREEE (reference sequence). The CDR3 contains 15 residues. Trimming shortened V by 4 bases and J by 2 bases, and 15 bases separated the two germline ends. As DNA, the CDR3 is TGTGCCAGCAGCCCACGAGTTTCGGGGAACTATGGCTACACCTTC. Translated: CASSPRVSGNYGYTF.

This clonotype was detected only a few times. The rearrangement uses TRBV11-2 and TRBJ2-7; D gene ambiguous. This CDR3 contains 17 residues. Trimming pared 0 bases from V and 0 bases from J, leaving 15 bases between. Germline CDR1 reads SGHAT; CDR2 reads FQNNGV. This CDR3 is CASSLDFRTPYSYEQYF. The CDR3 DNA sequence: TGTGCCAGCAGCTTAGATTTTCGGACCCCCTACTCCTACGAGCAGTACTTC. Full variable domain (rest looked up from reference TRBV11-2 and TRBJ2-7): EAGVAQSPRYKIIEKRQSVAFWCNPISGHATLYWYQQILGQGPKLLIQFQNNGVVDDSQLPKDRFSAERLKGVDSTLKIQPAKLEDSAVYLCASSLDFRTPYSYEQYFGPGTRLTVT.

This clonotype has more than one count but fewer than ten. The V gene is TRBV9, the J gene TRBJ1-5, with D possibly matching TRBD1 (6 bases). Germline-derived CDR1 and CDR2 are SGDLS and YYNGEE. The length of the CDR3 is 15 residues. V was clipped by 2 bases and J by 0 bases, with 9 bases between them. Here the CDR3 reads CASSVGHISNQPQHF. The CDR3 DNA follows: TGTGCCAGCAGCGTGGGACACATTAGCAATCAGCCCCAGCATTTT.

There are a few counts of this clonotype. This chain connects TRBV20-1 to TRBJ1-1; D call uncertain. V lost 4 bases and J lost 4, with 7 bases in between. The length of the CDR3 is 11 residues. Germline V gene sequence: CDR1 DFQATT, CDR2 SNEGSKA (reference sequence). CDR3 in amino acids: CSATEGTEAFF. The CDR3 nucleotides read TGCAGTGCTACAGAGGGCACTGAAGCTTTCTTT.

This clonotype was seen ten or more times. This chain connects TRBV20-1 to TRBJ1-1; a weak D match, TRBD1 (5 bases). Germline lookup yields CDR1 DFQATT and CDR2 SNEGSKA (reference sequence). The CDR3 spans 13 residues. V shed 3 bases and J shed 0 bases, with 8 bases lying between them. The CDR3 reads CSASDSMNTEAFF. The CDR3 nucleotides read TGCAGTGCTAGCGACAGTATGAACACTGAAGCTTTCTTT.

This sequence joins TRBV5-1 and TRBJ2-3; D possibly matches TRBD1 or TRBD2 (5 bases each). Trimming left V 4 bases short and J 4 bases short, with 19 bases between. The germline gives CDR1 SGHRS, CDR2 YFSETQ. The CDR3 is 16 amino acids. CDR3 in DNA: TGCGCCAGCAGCACCGGAGGACAACCCAGTGCAGATACGCAGTATTTT. This gives the protein CASSTGGQPSADTQYF.

This clonotype was seen only a few times. This chain connects TRBV9 to TRBJ2-6, with 9 bases fitting TRBD1. CDR1 is SGDLS and CDR2 is YYNGEE in the germline V gene. Unmatched junction bases numbered 9, after V lost 4 bases and J lost 1 base. The CDR3 has 18 amino acids. The chain's CDR3 is CASSQLWTGASGANVLTF. The CDR3 nucleotides are TGTGCCAGCAGCCAACTATGGACAGGGGCGTCTGGGGCCAACGTCCTGACTTTC.

This clonotype was detected only a few times. The chain uses TRBV6-6 and TRBJ1-1; D remains unclear. V was shortened by 6 bases and J by 1 base, with 12 bases between the two germline ends. CDR1 is MNHNY and CDR2 is SVGAGI in the germline V gene (reference sequence). The CDR3 length is 14 residues. The CDR3: CASRNPPTNTEAFF. As DNA, the CDR3 is TGTGCCAGCAGAAATCCCCCTACGAACACTGAAGCTTTCTTT.

In regard to this clonotype: The junction does not match germline at one end; this may be a read error. This rearrangement joins TRBV5-1 to TRBJ2-7; 8 bases map to TRBD1. This CDR3 is 13 amino acids long. In germline, CDR1 is SGHRS, CDR2 YFSETQ. CDR3 bases: TGCGCCAGCAGCGGAGGACAGGGCTACGAGCAGTGCTTC. Protein sequence: CASSGGQGYEQCF. The full variable domain, its missing parts supplied by reference TRBV5-1 and TRBJ2-7, is KAGVTQTPRYLIKTRGQQVTLSCSPISGHRSVSWYQQTPGQGLQFLFEYFSETQRNKGNFPGRFSGRQFSNSRSEMNVSTLELGDSALYLCASSGGQGYEQCFGPGTRLTVT.

This clonotype has only a few counts. The chain has TRBV19 and TRBJ1-5; D is unresolved. The CDR3 has 13 residues. Germline lookup yields CDR1 LNHDA and CDR2 SQIVND (reference sequence). V was cut by 3 bases and J by 6 bases, with 9 bases left in between. DNA for the CDR3: TGTGCCAGTAGTATCGGCGCGGGTCAGCCCCAGCATTTT. Its protein product is CASSIGAGQPQHF.

In its sample, this clonotype was seen many times. This rearrangement joins TRBV20-1 to TRBJ2-5; perhaps TRBD1 as D (6 bases). Germline V gene lookup returns CDR1 DFQATT and CDR2 SNEGSKA (reference sequence). This CDR3 has 12 residues. Trimming left V 6 bases short and J 5 bases short, with 13 bases between. In DNA form, the CDR3 reads TGCAGTGCAGGGGGTTGGGGTGAGACCCAGTACTTC. Amino acid sequence: CSAGGWGETQYF.

This clonotype was counted ten times or more. The gene calls are TRBV6-2 or TRBV6-3 and TRBJ1-2; D possibly corresponds to TRBD1 (6 bases). Germline values: CDR1 MNHEY, CDR2 SVGEGT. The length of the CDR3 is 14 residues. Trimming left V 6 bases short and J 5 bases short, with 16 bases between. For the CDR3, the DNA is TGTGCCAGCAGACGACAGGCGACCACATATGGCTACACCTTC. Translation gives CASRRQATTYGYTF.

This clonotype came up a few times. The chain is built from TRBV6-5 and TRBJ1-6; 10 bases align to TRBD1. V was clipped by 6 bases and J by 5 bases; unmatched bases: 13. Germline V gene data show CDR1 as MNHEY and CDR2 as SVGAGI. The CDR3 consists of 18 residues. The CDR3, as DNA: TGTGCCAGCAGCCCGACAGCCGGGACAGGGGTTGATAATTCACCCCTCCACTTT. It codes for CASSPTAGTGVDNSPLHF.

This clonotype was observed a handful of times. Given a much more abundant clone one base away, this may be a read error. The chain has TRBV7-2 and TRBJ2-5; D unclear. The CDR3 covers 13 residues. Germline assignment: CDR1 SGHTA and CDR2 FQGNSA. V shed 7 bases and J shed 7 bases, with 16 bases lying between them. DNA of the CDR3: TGTGCCAGCAACACAGAGGTCCGAGCGACCCAGTACTTC. It yields the protein CASNTEVRATQYF. Looking up the rest from reference TRBV7-2 and TRBJ2-5 gives the full variable domain: GAGVSQSPSNKVTEKGKDVELRCDPISGHTALYWYRQSLGQGLEFLIYFQGNSAPDKSGLPSDRFSAERTGGSVSTLTIQRTQQEDSAVYLCASNTEVRATQYFGPGTRLLVL.

This clonotype was detected only a few times. This sequence joins TRBV7-2 and TRBJ2-7; the match to TRBD1 covers 7 bases. This CDR3 region has 13 residues. Trimming cost V 4 bases and J 10 bases; bases outside gene matches: 10. Germline assignment: CDR1 SGHTA and CDR2 FQGNSA. The CDR3 nucleotides read TGTGCCAGCAGCTCACTACAGGGGTTCCCTCAGTACTTC. Amino acids: CASSSLQGFPQYF.

The table lists this clonotype with a few counts. A read error may explain this, as a much larger clone is one base away. V usage is TRBV28 and J usage is TRBJ1-3; D remains ambiguous. V was cut by 7 bases and J by 0 bases, with 4 bases left in between. The CDR3 spans 12 residues. CDR1 and CDR2 (germline): MDHEN, SYDVKM. The CDR3, as DNA: TGTGCCAGCATGGCCTCTGGAAACACCATATATTTT. It specifies CASMASGNTIYF.

This clonotype has just a few counts. The rearrangement joins TRBV7-9 to TRBJ1-2, with 11 nucleotides matching TRBD1. The CDR3 loop spans 19 amino acids. Trimming took 8 bases from V and 4 from J; bases not matched to a gene: 21. Germline V gene sequence: CDR1 SEHNR, CDR2 FQNEAQ (reference sequence). CDR3 region: CASVIARGTGGRAGYGYTF. The DNA for the CDR3 is TGTGCCAGCGTCATTGCCCGCGGGACAGGGGGAAGGGCTGGCTATGGCTACACCTTC.

This chain connects TRBV7-2 to TRBJ1-1; D perhaps matches TRBD1 (5 bases). CDR1 is SGHTA and CDR2 is FQGNSA in the germline V gene. The CDR3 is made up of 12 amino acids. The V end lost 9 bases, the J end lost 5 bases, and 13 bases lay between the germline ends. The CDR3 bases are TGTGCCAGTAGAGGGGTCAAGACTGAAGCTTTCTTT. It specifies CASRGVKTEAFF.

This chain uses TRBV7-8 with TRBJ1-6; tentatively, D is TRBD1 (5 bases). There are 14 residues in the CDR3. Germline CDR1 is SGHVS and CDR2 is FQNEAQ. The CDR3 reads CARDPRAGRPPLHF. CDR3 in DNA: TGTGCTAGAGATCCTCGGGCAGGGAGGCCACCCCTCCACTTT.

Many counts were recorded for this clonotype. V usage is TRBV12-3 or TRBV12-4 and J usage is TRBJ1-2; TRBD1 matches at 8 bases. V shed 3 bases, J shed 12 bases, and the junction held 12 bases outside the gene matches. The CDR3 totals 14 residues. Here the CDR3 reads CASSLFRDRGVDTF. The DNA of the CDR3 is TGTGCCAGCAGTTTGTTTCGTGACAGGGGTGTTGACACCTTC.

At least ten counts were recorded for this clonotype. The genes are TRBV7-2 and TRBJ2-6; D not certain. There are 13 residues in the CDR3. The germline V gene has CDR1 SGHTA and CDR2 FQGNSA. The germline V and J ends were trimmed by 4 bases and 2 bases, with 3 bases remaining between them. CDR3 protein: CASSSAGANVLTF. The CDR3 nucleotides are TGTGCCAGCAGCTCCGCTGGGGCCAACGTCCTGACTTTC.

Concerning this clonotype: One junction end disagrees with the germline gene, perhaps due to a read error. The chain employs TRBV5-5 and TRBJ1-5; D is unresolved. Germline lookup yields CDR1 SGHKS and CDR2 YYEKEE (reference sequence). The CDR3 sequence is 12 residues long. The CDR3 nucleotides are TGTACCAGCAGCTCATATAACCAGCCCCAGCATTTT. Protein: CTSSSYNQPQHF.

This clonotype has only a few counts. The CDR3 bases are TGTGCCAGCAGCCCCGAGGGTTATAATTCACCCCTCCACTTT. Its translation: CASSPEGYNSPLHF. V gene TRBV7-3 combines with J gene TRBJ1-6; D is ambiguous. CDR3 length: 14 amino acids. Germline V lookup: CDR1 SGHTA, CDR2 FQGTGA. Trimming took off 5 bases at V and 4 bases at J, with 9 bases between the two ends.

In its sample, this clonotype was seen many times. The chain joins TRBV7-6 to TRBJ2-5; D is tentatively TRBD1 or TRBD2 (5 bases each). CDR1 is SGHVS, CDR2 FNYEAQ, per germline. Trimming cost V 5 bases and J 1 base, with 14 bases left between them. CDR3 length: 15 amino acids. For the CDR3, the DNA is TGTGCCAGCAGCCCGTCCGGGGCCTCCCAAGAGACCCAGTACTTC. As protein: CASSPSGASQETQYF.

This rearrangement joins TRBV6-5 to TRBJ2-5; 10 bases align to TRBD1. After removal of 0 bases from V and 4 bases from J, the junction contained 2 bases not matched to a gene. This CDR3 spans 15 amino acids. Germline CDR1 and CDR2: MNHEY and SVGAGI. CDR3 in amino acids: CASSYSGTGAETQYF. For the CDR3, the DNA is TGTGCCAGCAGTTACTCCGGGACAGGGGCAGAGACCCAGTACTTC.